The source of this T cell receptor beta chain is a study of blood T cell repertoires in COVID-19 (dated by TCRdb to the early 2020s). Regarding the complete study: Collaborator samples came from the United States, Italy and Spain and covered acute and convalescent phases of COVID-19. Samples came from the ongoing ImmuneRACE study (first 160 participants) plus 1,254 subjects from 6 global collaborators. Subjects who had been exposed to COVID-19, were actively infected with it, or had recovered from it provided the deeply sampled blood TCRbeta repertoires that made up the dataset. The repertoires were made available in a free public database intended to serve as a resource for research on the immune response to SARS-CoV-2. The material from the prospective study consisted of cDNA or gDNA derived from T cells, B-cell-depleted T cells, or PBMCs. Sample metadata almost always included a de-identified subject ID, COVID-19 status, age in years and sex. Where available, HLA class I and class II types were taken from metadata supplied by the sample provider and were not determined by assay-based typing. General findings and caveats noted by the study authors: The amount of clinical and demographic metadata varied by source and participant and was provided uncurated.

Notes on this clone: The antigen it binds to is not known. Per-base quality was not reported, and no clone a single base away is much larger than it.

TCRbeta CDR3 regions were amplified from genomic DNA by means of the immunoSEQ Assay, a bias-controlled multiplex PCR. Under the source paper's analysis protocol: Within the assay, amplification of reference gene primers was used to estimate how many nucleated cells each sample contained. To quantify the absolute abundance of each unique TCRbeta CDR3 rearrangement, sequence reads were collapsed and filtered. For each sample, productive Simpson clonality was calculated as the square root of Simpson's diversity index over productive rearrangements. TCRdb took this table from immuneACCESS and kept in-frame rearrangements with V and J called. Such tables lack part of the clones; where checked against another copy, unresolved V genes explain under half of the gap, and the rest is unexplained. V, J and clone size were drawn from that table, and D and trimming were deduced from the DNA. This sample lists some 400,000 clones; 85% to 90% were detected once. The ten largest clones capture around 1.1% of the sample.

CDR3 length: 14 amino acids, cysteine to phenylalanine. Of the read, only the CDR3 DNA is kept; its 42 bases are in frame from base 1. According to the germline V gene, CDR1 reads SGDLS and CDR2 reads YYNGEE. V is pruned by 4 bases and J by 2 bases, leaving 6 bases of the junction without a gene match. Participants in the prospective study were enrolled through a virtual design, were aged roughly 18 to 100 years, and lived in 24 United States geographic areas. In the prospective study, cohorts were assigned on the basis of participant-reported clinical history obtained from a screening survey and a study questionnaire. Recovered participants in ImmuneRACE Cohort 3 were defined as having two consecutive negative NP/OP PCR tests, clearance from a healthcare professional, or resolution of symptoms. Mobile phlebotomists in the prospective study collected whole blood, serum and a nasopharyngeal or oropharyngeal swab from every participant. Over a roughly two-month period, participants in the prospective study had the option of providing additional blood draws and questionnaires. Before DNA extraction, prospective study blood samples were shipped either frozen or at room temperature.

Sequenced material: PBMCs or T cells enriched from blood (not recorded which). The V and J segments used are TRBV9 and TRBJ2-7; 7 junctional bases match TRBD1. The receptor was derived from a man aged 30-40 years who had recovered from COVID-19. The nucleotide sequence reads TGTGCCAGCAGCCTAAGGGACAGCCCCTACGAGCAGTACTTC. Its protein reads: CASSLRDSPYEQYF. The variable domain in full, with residues beyond the CDR3 obtained from the reference TRBV9 and TRBJ2-7 genes, is DSGVTQTPKHLITATGQRVTLRCSPRSGDLSVYWYQQSLDQGLQFLIQYYNGEERAKGNILERFSAQQFPDLHSELNLSSLELGDSALYFCASSLRDSPYEQYFGPGTRLTVT.